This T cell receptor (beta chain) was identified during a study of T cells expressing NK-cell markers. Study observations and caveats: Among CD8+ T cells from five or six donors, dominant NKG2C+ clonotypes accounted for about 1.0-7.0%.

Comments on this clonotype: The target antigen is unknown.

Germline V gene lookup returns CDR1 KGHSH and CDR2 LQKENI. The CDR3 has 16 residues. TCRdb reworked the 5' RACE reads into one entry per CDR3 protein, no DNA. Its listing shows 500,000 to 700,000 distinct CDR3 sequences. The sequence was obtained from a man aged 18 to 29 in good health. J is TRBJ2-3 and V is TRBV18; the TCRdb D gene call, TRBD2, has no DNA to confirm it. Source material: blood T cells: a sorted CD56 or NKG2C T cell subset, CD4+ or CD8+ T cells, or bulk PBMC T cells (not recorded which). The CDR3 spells CASSPPKGFGGDTQYF.